This T cell receptor beta chain was identified during a study of Ad26.COV2.S vaccination and SARS-CoV-2 variants. Study-wide results and caveats: Substantial breadth was reportedly displayed by spike-specific CD8+ and CD4+ T cell responses after vaccination.

Treatment specified: some 19 received Ad26.COV2.S at low or high dose, single or two shots; about 5 received placebo; per-sample allocation not given. Vaccine and placebo recipients were sampled on day 63 after the first injection. The repertoire was sequenced with immunoSEQ multiplex PCR; TCRdb's copy has only in-frame clones and lacks some. This table holds about 400,000 clones, roughly 88% found once. Of note for this clone: Its antigen remains unidentified.

The clonotype originates from a person aged 18-65 years who received the Ad26.COV2.S COVID-19 vaccine or a placebo. This specimen consisted of peripheral blood, obtained in a trial of Ad26.COV2.S vaccine versus placebo.

The CDR3 here is CASSYRGTSGRLNEQFF. DNA for the CDR3: TGCGCCAGCAGCTACCGAGGGACTAGCGGGAGACTTAATGAGCAGTTCTTC. The V and J genes are TRBV5-1 and TRBJ2-1; 14 nucleotides line up with TRBD2. The CDR3 loop spans 17 amino acids. V lost 3 bases, J lost 7 bases, and 9 bases stayed unmatched. Germline V gene data show CDR1 as SGHRS and CDR2 as YFSETQ.